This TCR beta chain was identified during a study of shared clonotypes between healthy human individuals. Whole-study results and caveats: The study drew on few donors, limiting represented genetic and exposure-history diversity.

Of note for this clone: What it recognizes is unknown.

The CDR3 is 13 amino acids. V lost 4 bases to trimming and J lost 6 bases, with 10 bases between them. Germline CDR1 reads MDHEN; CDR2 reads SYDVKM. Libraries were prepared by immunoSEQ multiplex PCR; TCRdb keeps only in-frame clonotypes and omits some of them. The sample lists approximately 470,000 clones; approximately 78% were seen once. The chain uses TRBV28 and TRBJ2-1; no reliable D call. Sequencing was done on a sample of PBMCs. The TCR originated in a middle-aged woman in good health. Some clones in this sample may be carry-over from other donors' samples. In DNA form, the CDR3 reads TGTGCCAGCAGTTGGTCTGCGCCCAATGAGCAGTTCTTC. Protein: CASSWSAPNEQFF.